The clone carrying this T cell receptor beta chain was picked up a small number of times. Its specificity is unknown. Some clones are missing from TCRdb's copy, which holds only in-frame ones; the method was immunoSEQ multiplex PCR. Seen here are approximately 6,700 clones, 55% to 65% observed once, and the top ten hold over 3%. These data are taken from a study of coeliac disease. Study-level findings and limits: Unbiased detection of gliadin-specific T cells was judged not feasible with this approach. Few TRB amino acid sequences were shared between samples; most were unique. In active celiac disease, intraepithelial and lamina propria TRB and TRG repertoires were less clonal than controls. Only 1 of 6 controls, but about 55% of the 18 coeliac samples, showed published gliadin-specific TRB sequences.

Sequencing input: lamina propria lymphocytes from the gut. The receptor was derived from a woman aged 55-75 years with active celiac disease.

CDR3 DNA sequence: TGTGCCAGCAGCCTATTGACAGGGCCGACCGGGGAGCTGTTTTTT. This codes for CASSLLTGPTGELFF. The V gene is TRBV11-2, the J gene TRBJ2-2; 7 positions agree with TRBD1. Germline CDR1 is SGHAT and CDR2 is FQNNGV. This CDR3 spans 15 amino acids. V trimming: 5 bases; J trimming: 5 bases; junction bases outside the gene matches: 8.